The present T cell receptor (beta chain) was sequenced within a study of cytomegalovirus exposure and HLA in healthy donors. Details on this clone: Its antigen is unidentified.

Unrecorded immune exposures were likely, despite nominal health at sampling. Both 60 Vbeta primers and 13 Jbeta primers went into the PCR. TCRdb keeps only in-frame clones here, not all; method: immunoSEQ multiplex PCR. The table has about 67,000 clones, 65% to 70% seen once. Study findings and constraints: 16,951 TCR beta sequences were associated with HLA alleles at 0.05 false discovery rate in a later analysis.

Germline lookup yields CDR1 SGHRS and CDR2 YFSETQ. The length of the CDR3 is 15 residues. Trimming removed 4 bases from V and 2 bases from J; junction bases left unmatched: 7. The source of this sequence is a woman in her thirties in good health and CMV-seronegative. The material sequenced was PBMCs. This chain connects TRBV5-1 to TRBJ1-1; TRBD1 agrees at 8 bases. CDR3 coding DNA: TGCGCCAGCAGCCGAGACAGGGGCCGTAACACTGAAGCTTTCTTT. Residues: CASSRDRGRNTEAFF.